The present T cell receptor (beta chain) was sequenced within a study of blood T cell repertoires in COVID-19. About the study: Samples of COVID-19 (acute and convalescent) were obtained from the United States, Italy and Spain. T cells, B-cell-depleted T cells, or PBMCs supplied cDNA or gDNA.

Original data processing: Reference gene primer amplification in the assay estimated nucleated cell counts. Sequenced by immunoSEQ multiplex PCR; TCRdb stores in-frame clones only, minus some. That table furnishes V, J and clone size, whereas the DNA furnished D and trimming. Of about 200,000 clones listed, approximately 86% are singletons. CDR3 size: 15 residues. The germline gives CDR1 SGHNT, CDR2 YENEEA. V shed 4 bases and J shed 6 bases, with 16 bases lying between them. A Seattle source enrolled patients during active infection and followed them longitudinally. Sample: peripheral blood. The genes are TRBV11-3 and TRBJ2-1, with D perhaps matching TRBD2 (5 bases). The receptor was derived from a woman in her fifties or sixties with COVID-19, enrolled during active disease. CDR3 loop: CASSSGLLRRNEQFF. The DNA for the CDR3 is TGTGCCAGCAGCTCCGGACTCCTTAGACGCAATGAGCAGTTCTTC.